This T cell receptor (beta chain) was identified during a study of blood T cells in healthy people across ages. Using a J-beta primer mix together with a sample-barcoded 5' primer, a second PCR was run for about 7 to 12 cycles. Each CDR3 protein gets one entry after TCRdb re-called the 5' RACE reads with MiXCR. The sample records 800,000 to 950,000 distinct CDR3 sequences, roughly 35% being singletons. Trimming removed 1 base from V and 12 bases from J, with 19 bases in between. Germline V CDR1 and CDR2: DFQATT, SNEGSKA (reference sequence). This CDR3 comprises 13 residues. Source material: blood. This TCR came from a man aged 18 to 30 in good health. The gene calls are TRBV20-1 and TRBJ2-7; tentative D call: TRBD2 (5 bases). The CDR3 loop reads CSARGLARETLYF. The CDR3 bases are TGCAGTGCTAGAGGGCTAGCAAGGGAGACCCTGTACTTC.